The next 22 T cell receptor beta chains were all read from a single sample in a study of cytomegalovirus exposure and HLA in healthy donors. Both 60 Vbeta primers and 13 Jbeta primers went into the PCR. Sequencing was performed with immunoSEQ multiplex PCR; in TCRdb, only in-frame clones are kept and a portion is missing. Of approximately 110,000 clones in the sample, roughly 12% are singletons; the top ten hold approximately 16%. Sequencing was carried out using PBMCs. These receptors were collected from a man aged 40-50 years in good health and CMV-seropositive.

This rearrangement joins TRBV6-5 to TRBJ2-3; possibly TRBD2 for D (5 bases). CDR3 length equals 15 residues. The V gene's germline CDR1 is MNHEY and CDR2 SVGAGI. The ends were cut back, 5 bases at V and 3 bases at J, with 15 bases in the middle. The CDR3 loop is CASSTARGWTDTQYF. The CDR3 nucleotides read TGTGCCAGCAGTACGGCTAGAGGGTGGACAGATACGCAGTATTTT.

This clone was found a few times. The chain is built from TRBV5-1 and TRBJ2-5; D is possibly TRBD1 (6 bases). The germline CDR1 and CDR2 sequences are SGHRS and YFSETQ. V lost 0 bases and J lost 5, with 14 bases in between. The CDR3 sequence is 15 residues long. The CDR3 bases are TGCGCCAGCAGCTTGGTGGCAGGGGTTCGGGAGACCCAGTACTTC. This sequence encodes CASSLVAGVRETQYF.

This sequence joins TRBV6-1 and TRBJ2-6, with D tentatively TRBD2 (5 bases). Trimming took 3 bases from V and 0 from J, leaving 6 bases between them. Germline V gives CDR1 MNHNS, CDR2 SASEGT. The CDR3 runs 15 residues. The CDR3 reads CASSEAGSGANVLTF. The CDR3 DNA sequence: TGTGCCAGCAGTGAGGCGGGCTCTGGGGCCAACGTCCTGACTTTC.

The rearrangement uses TRBV30 and TRBJ1-5; possible D gene TRBD1, 5 bases. CDR3 length equals 13 residues. In germline, CDR1 is GTSNPN, CDR2 SVGIG (reference sequence). V gave up 1 base and J gave up 3 bases, with 7 bases separating them. DNA of the CDR3: TGTGCCTGGAGTGCACAGGCCAATCAGCCCCAGCATTTT. It specifies CAWSAQANQPQHF.

This clone is classed as medium-sized. The chain joins TRBV28 to TRBJ1-3; TRBD1 matches at 8 bases. Germline values: CDR1 MDHEN, CDR2 SYDVKM. The CDR3 consists of 14 residues. After removal of 5 bases from V and 8 bases from J, the junction contained 8 bases not matched to a gene. This CDR3 is CASSKGQGRDTIYF. For the CDR3, the DNA is TGTGCCAGCAGTAAAGGACAGGGCAGGGACACCATATATTTT.

This clone was counted only a few times. J is TRBJ1-1 and V is TRBV28; D is unresolved. With 5 bases removed from V and 8 bases from J, the gap between germline ends came to 21 bases. Germline CDR1 is MDHEN and CDR2 is SYDVKM. The CDR3 runs to 15 residues. CDR3 loop: CASSPPAGLRGEAFF. CDR3 DNA sequence: TGTGCCAGCAGTCCCCCAGCAGGTCTTCGGGGAGAAGCTTTCTTT.

This clone was counted only a few times. The chain employs TRBV19 and TRBJ2-5; TRBD2 agrees at 9 bases. CDR1 is LNHDA, CDR2 SQIVND, per germline (reference sequence). The ends lost 9 bases at V and 4 bases at J; junction bases unmatched: 18. The CDR3 runs to 17 residues. The chain's CDR3 is CASSDSAGGPRRETQYF. The CDR3 coding sequence is TGTGCCAGCTCCGATTCTGCGGGAGGGCCCAGAAGAGAGACCCAGTACTTC.

The CDR3 is CASRLTGSNYGYTF. In DNA form, the CDR3 reads TGTGCCAGCAGGTTGACAGGATCTAACTATGGCTACACCTTC. V is TRBV2 and J is TRBJ1-2; a possible D gene is TRBD1 (6 bases). CDR1 and CDR2 from the germline V gene are SNHLY and FYNNEI. The V end was cut by 6 bases, the J end by 0 bases, with 11 bases between. This CDR3 region has 14 residues.

A few counts support this clone. The chain combines TRBV5-5 with TRBJ1-6; TRBD1 aligns across 8 bases. Trimming took 1 base from V and 0 from J; bases not matched to a gene: 12. The germline CDR1 and CDR2 sequences are SGHKS and YYEKEE (reference sequence). This CDR3 comprises 20 residues. The CDR3 loop is CASSLRPGQAPSSYNSPLHF. The CDR3, as DNA: TGTGCCAGCAGCTTGCGACCGGGACAGGCCCCCAGCTCCTATAATTCACCCCTCCACTTT. Full variable domain (outside the CDR3, taken from reference TRBV5-5 and TRBJ1-6): DAGVTQSPTHLIKTRGQQVTLRCSPISGHKSVSWYQQVLGQGPQFIFQYYEKEERGRGNFPDRFSARQFPNYSSELNVNALLLGDSALYLCASSLRPGQAPSSYNSPLHFGNGTRLTVT.

The V call is TRBV25-1, the J call TRBJ2-3; 11 bases agree with TRBD2. The CDR3 consists of 14 residues. Germline loops: CDR1 MGHDK, CDR2 SYGVNS. V shed 4 bases, J shed 4 bases, and the junction held 1 base outside the gene matches. CDR3 residues: CASSVAGGPDTQYF. The CDR3 DNA reads TGTGCCAGCAGTGTAGCGGGAGGGCCAGATACGCAGTATTTT. The whole variable domain, remainder taken from reference TRBV25-1 and TRBJ2-3, is EADIYQTPRYLVIGTGKKITLECSQTMGHDKMYWYQQDPGMELHLIHYSYGVNSTEKGDLSSESTVSRIRTEHFPLTLESARPSHTSQYLCASSVAGGPDTQYFGPGTRLTVL.

This clone has a handful of counts. The CDR3 spells CASTELPYNEQFF. CDR3 DNA: TGTGCCAGCACGGAGCTCCCCTACAATGAGCAGTTCTTC. The genes are TRBV7-8 and TRBJ2-1, with no clear D. CDR1 and CDR2 from the germline V gene are SGHVS and FQNEAQ. The germline V and J ends were trimmed by 7 bases and 2 bases, with 9 bases remaining between them. The CDR3 has 13 amino acids.

This clone has just a few counts. The chain couples TRBV27 to TRBJ1-5; 10 nucleotides agree with TRBD1. Trimming at V came to 5 bases and at J to 6 bases, leaving 4 bases not matched to a gene. The CDR3 has 14 amino acids. Germline-derived CDR1 and CDR2 are MNHEY and SMNVEV (reference sequence). CDR3 sequence (DNA): TGTGCCAGCAGTCCTGGACAGGGGGGTCAGCCCCAGCATTTT. Amino acid sequence: CASSPGQGGQPQHF.

This clone has just a few counts. Here the CDR3 DNA reads TGCGCCAGCAGCCAAGTCCCTAGCCAGGCAGATACGCAGTATTTT. Translated: CASSQVPSQADTQYF. The chain couples TRBV4-1 to TRBJ2-3; D perhaps matches TRBD2 (5 bases). The CDR3 is made up of 15 amino acids. Trimming stripped 1 base from V and 4 bases from J, with 12 bases between. The germline CDR1 and CDR2 sequences are MGHRA and YSYEKL.

The V and J genes are TRBV30 and TRBJ2-5; possible D gene TRBD1, 5 bases. Germline V gene sequence: CDR1 GTSNPN, CDR2 SVGIG (reference sequence). V lost 0 bases, J lost 4 bases, and 12 bases lay in between. This CDR3 spans 14 amino acids. The CDR3 loop is CAWSVPSQGETQYF. CDR3 nucleotide sequence: TGTGCCTGGAGTGTACCCAGTCAGGGAGAGACCCAGTACTTC.

This clone has a handful of counts. The gene calls are TRBV5-6 and TRBJ2-3; the D gene is possibly TRBD2 (5 bases). The CDR3 is 16 amino acids. From germline, CDR1 is SGHDT and CDR2 YYEEEE. Trimming removed 0 bases at V and 0 bases at J, with 11 bases between. CDR3 residues: CASSLVAGGSTDTQYF. In nucleotides, the CDR3 is TGTGCCAGCAGCTTGGTGGCGGGTGGGAGCACAGATACGCAGTATTTT.

The chain recombines TRBV5-5 with TRBJ2-7, with D maybe TRBD1 (5 bases). The germline V gene encodes CDR1 SGHKS and CDR2 YYEKEE (reference sequence). The CDR3 is 13 residues long. Trimming took off 4 bases at V and 3 bases at J, with 11 bases between the two ends. CDR3 sequence (DNA): TGTGCCAGCAGCGAGACAGTTTACTACGAGCAGTACTTC. Translating it yields CASSETVYYEQYF.

The chain uses TRBV5-6 and TRBJ2-7; 9 bases match TRBD2. J was trimmed by 5 bases and V by 3 bases; bases with no gene match: 12. The germline gives CDR1 SGHDT, CDR2 YYEEEE. The CDR3 extends over 16 amino acids. CDR3 coding DNA: TGTGCCAGCAGCTATAATAGCGGGAGCCCGAGGAACGAGCAGTACTTC. Protein sequence: CASSYNSGSPRNEQYF.

This chain joins TRBV28 and TRBJ1-1, with TRBD1 as a possible D gene (6 bases). Germline CDR1 reads MDHEN; CDR2 reads SYDVKM. CDR3 length: 12 amino acids. The V end lost 6 bases, the J end lost 12 bases, and 17 bases lay between the germline ends. The CDR3: CASRSDRRISFF. CDR3 coding DNA: TGTGCCAGCAGATCCGACAGGCGAATTTCTTTCTTT.

This clone was seen a handful of times. The chain is built from TRBV6-5 and TRBJ2-7, with a tentative D call TRBD1 (6 bases). V was trimmed by 6 bases and J by 3 bases, leaving 12 bases between them. Germline loops: CDR1 MNHEY, CDR2 SVGAGI. This CDR3 has 13 amino acids. CDR3 region: CASSQGTNYEQYF. The CDR3 DNA sequence: TGTGCCAGCAGCCAAGGGACAAACTACGAGCAGTACTTC.

The chain recombines TRBV10-1 with TRBJ2-3, with a possible D match to TRBD1 (6 bases). Trimming left V 7 bases short and J 0 bases short, with 11 bases between. The CDR3 is made up of 14 amino acids. Germline assignment: CDR1 WNHNN and CDR2 SYGVQD (reference sequence). The CDR3 region is CASISQGSTDTQYF. As DNA, the CDR3 is TGCGCCAGCATTAGTCAGGGGAGCACAGATACGCAGTATTTT.

This clone came up a few times. The chain has TRBV25-1 and TRBJ2-3; TRBD2 aligns across 8 bases. With V trimmed by 10 bases and J by 0 bases, 6 bases remained unmatched. The CDR3 loop spans 14 amino acids. CDR1 and CDR2 (germline): MGHDK, SYGVNS. The chain's CDR3 is CATSGGISTDTQYF. DNA for the CDR3: TGTGCCACCTCGGGGGGGATAAGCACAGATACGCAGTATTTT.

This clone appeared a few times. The chain is built from TRBV11-3 and TRBJ1-1, with D possibly being TRBD1 (5 bases). V shed 5 bases and J shed 6 bases, with 19 bases lying between them. CDR1 SGHNT and CDR2 YENEEA come from the germline V gene. The CDR3 consists of 15 residues. CDR3 protein: CASSRDGGVGAEAFF. DNA for the CDR3: TGTGCCAGCAGCCGAGATGGGGGGGTAGGAGCTGAAGCTTTCTTT. The full variable domain, its missing parts supplied by reference TRBV11-3 and TRBJ1-1, is EAGVVQSPRYKIIEKKQPVAFWCNPISGHNTLYWYLQNLGQGPELLIRYENEEAVDDSQLPKDRFSAERLKGVDSTLKIQPAELGDSAVYLCASSRDGGVGAEAFFGQGTRLTVV.